This T cell receptor (beta chain) comes out of a study of Ad26.COV2.S vaccination and SARS-CoV-2 variants. About the study: Ad26.COV2.S was injected intramuscularly once or twice, 56 days apart.

Repertoires were generated with immunoSEQ multiplex PCR, while TCRdb's copy carries only in-frame clones and drops some. The table includes 300,000 to 350,000 clones, around 81% detected once. The treatment is: about 20 received Ad26.COV2.S at low or high dose, single or two shots; about 5 received placebo; per-sample allocation not given. All samples were drawn on day 63, counting from the first vaccine or placebo injection. Between the trimmed V and J ends, which lost 10 bases and 2 bases, there was a span of 9 bases. Germline values: CDR1 MDHEN, CDR2 SYDVKM. The CDR3 sequence is 12 residues long. The chain has TRBV28 and TRBJ1-5, with D possibly being TRBD1 (5 bases). The clonotype comes from a person between 18 and 60 years old who received the Ad26.COV2.S COVID-19 vaccine or a placebo. Sequencing was performed on peripheral blood, taken in a trial of Ad26.COV2.S vaccine versus placebo. The CDR3 here is CATGGGNQPQHF. Written as DNA, the CDR3 is TGTGCCACCGGGGGAGGCAATCAGCCCCAGCATTTT.